These 9 T cell receptor beta chains were sequenced from one sample in a study of cytomegalovirus exposure and HLA in healthy donors. It was with 60 Vbeta and 13 Jbeta primers that the PCR ran. Method: immunoSEQ multiplex PCR; TCRdb's copy keeps in-frame clones and lacks some. The sample consists of roughly 170,000 clones, roughly four fifths of them appearing once. Sequenced sample: PBMCs. All receptors derive from a young man in good health and CMV-seronegative.

This CDR3 reads CASNPQGSYNEQFF. The CDR3, as DNA: TGTGCCAGCAACCCGCAGGGTTCCTACAATGAGCAGTTCTTC. This rearrangement joins TRBV5-8 to TRBJ2-1, with a possible D match to TRBD1 (5 bases). The V end lost 6 bases, the J end lost 1 base, and 11 bases lay between the germline ends. The CDR3 totals 14 residues. Germline CDR1 and CDR2: SGHTS and YDEGEE. The variable domain in full, completed from reference TRBV5-8 and TRBJ2-1, reads EAGVTQSPTHLIKTRGQQATLRCSPISGHTSVYWYQQALGLGLQFLLWYDEGEERNRGNFPPRFSGRQFPNYSSELNVNALELEDSALYLCASNPQGSYNEQFFGPGTRLTVL.

This clone has a single count. This rearrangement joins TRBV6-1 to TRBJ2-7; 9 bases fit TRBD1. Germline assignment: CDR1 MNHNS and CDR2 SASEGT. The V gene end was trimmed by 7 bases and the J gene end by 2 bases; junction bases not matched to a gene: 6. This CDR3 comprises 14 residues. The CDR3 coding sequence is TGTGCCAGCACCACGGGACAGGGTCCCTACGAGCAGTACTTC. It codes for CASTTGQGPYEQYF.

As DNA, the CDR3 is TGCGCCAGCAGCTTGGTGGGGAGCCCAGAGACTGAAGCTTTCTTT. It is translated as CASSLVGSPETEAFF. This rearrangement joins TRBV5-1 to TRBJ1-1; D gene ambiguous. V gave up 0 bases and J gave up 5 bases, with 14 bases separating them. The CDR3 runs to 15 residues. Per the germline V gene, CDR1 is SGHRS and CDR2 is YFSETQ.

CDR3 in DNA: TGTGCCAGCAATATCCGGGACAGGGGGAAGGAGCAGTACTTC. This translates into CASNIRDRGKEQYF. The V call is TRBV2, the J call TRBJ2-7, with 11 bases identical to TRBD1. Germline trimming cut 7 bases from V and 7 bases from J; bases unmatched to any gene: 9. The CDR3 runs 14 residues. Germline CDR1 is SNHLY and CDR2 is FYNNEI.

The chain links TRBV6-5 to TRBJ1-1; TRBD1 matches at 9 bases. The CDR3 is 13 amino acids. Unmatched junction bases numbered 2, after V lost 8 bases and J lost 1 base. Germline CDR1 MNHEY, CDR2 SVGAGI. In DNA form, the CDR3 reads TGTGCCAGCGGACAGGGGACGAACACTGAAGCTTTCTTT. Translated, it gives CASGQGTNTEAFF.

V and J are TRBV28 and TRBJ2-1; D is unclear. CDR1 is MDHEN, CDR2 SYDVKM, per germline. Trimming shortened V by 6 bases and J by 9 bases, and 15 bases separated the two germline ends. This CDR3 spans 13 amino acids. CDR3 nucleotides: TGTGCCAGCAGCCTTCAGCCGCCGGGTGAGCAGTTCTTC. Amino acids: CASSLQPPGEQFF. The complete variable domain, with remaining parts taken from reference TRBV28 and TRBJ2-1, reads DVKVTQSSRYLVKRTGEKVFLECVQDMDHENMFWYRQDPGLGLRLIYFSYDVKMKEKGDIPEGYSVSREKKERFSLILESASTNQTSMYLCASSLQPPGEQFFGPGTRLTVL.

V is TRBV2 and J is TRBJ1-1; TRBD1 might be the D (5 bases). The V gene lost 4 bases and the J gene lost 1 base, with 10 bases spanning the gap. The CDR3 covers 14 residues. From germline, CDR1 is SNHLY and CDR2 FYNNEI. CDR3 bases: TGTGCCAGCAGTGTGCAGGGTGAGAACACTGAAGCTTTCTTT. This gives the protein CASSVQGENTEAFF.

The gene calls are TRBV19 and TRBJ2-7; 7 bases fit TRBD2. The CDR3 spans 15 residues. Germline CDR1 is LNHDA and CDR2 is SQIVND (reference sequence). With V trimmed by 3 bases and J by 3 bases, 8 bases remained unmatched. In DNA, the CDR3 is TGTGCCAGTAGTATGGGGGGGGGAGGTCACTACGAGCAGTACTTC. Translation: CASSMGGGGHYEQYF.

This clone was counted once. The rearrangement joins TRBV4-1 to TRBJ1-4, with 9 nucleotides matching TRBD1. The CDR3 runs to 16 residues. V shed 5 bases, J shed 7 bases, and the junction held 11 bases outside the gene matches. Germline assignment: CDR1 MGHRA and CDR2 YSYEKL. This CDR3 is CASSAFWETGGEKLFF. The CDR3 nucleotides read TGCGCCAGCAGCGCCTTTTGGGAGACAGGGGGTGAAAAACTGTTTTTT.